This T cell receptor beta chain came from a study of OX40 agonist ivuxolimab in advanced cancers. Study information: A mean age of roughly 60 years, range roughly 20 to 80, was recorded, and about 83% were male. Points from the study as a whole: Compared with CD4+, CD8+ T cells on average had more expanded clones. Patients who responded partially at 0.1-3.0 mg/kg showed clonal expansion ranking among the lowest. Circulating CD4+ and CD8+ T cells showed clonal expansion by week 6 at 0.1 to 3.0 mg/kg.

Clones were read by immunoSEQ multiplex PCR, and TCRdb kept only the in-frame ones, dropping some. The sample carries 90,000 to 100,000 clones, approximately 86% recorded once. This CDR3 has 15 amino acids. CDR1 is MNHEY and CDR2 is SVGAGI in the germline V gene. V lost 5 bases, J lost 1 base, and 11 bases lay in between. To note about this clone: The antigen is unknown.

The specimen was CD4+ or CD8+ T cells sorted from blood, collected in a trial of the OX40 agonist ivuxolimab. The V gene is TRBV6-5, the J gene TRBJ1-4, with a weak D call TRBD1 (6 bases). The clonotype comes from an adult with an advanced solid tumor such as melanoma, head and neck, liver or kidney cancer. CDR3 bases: TGTGCCAGCAGTGGACAGATGGGAACTAATGAAAAACTGTTTTTT. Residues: CASSGQMGTNEKLFF.